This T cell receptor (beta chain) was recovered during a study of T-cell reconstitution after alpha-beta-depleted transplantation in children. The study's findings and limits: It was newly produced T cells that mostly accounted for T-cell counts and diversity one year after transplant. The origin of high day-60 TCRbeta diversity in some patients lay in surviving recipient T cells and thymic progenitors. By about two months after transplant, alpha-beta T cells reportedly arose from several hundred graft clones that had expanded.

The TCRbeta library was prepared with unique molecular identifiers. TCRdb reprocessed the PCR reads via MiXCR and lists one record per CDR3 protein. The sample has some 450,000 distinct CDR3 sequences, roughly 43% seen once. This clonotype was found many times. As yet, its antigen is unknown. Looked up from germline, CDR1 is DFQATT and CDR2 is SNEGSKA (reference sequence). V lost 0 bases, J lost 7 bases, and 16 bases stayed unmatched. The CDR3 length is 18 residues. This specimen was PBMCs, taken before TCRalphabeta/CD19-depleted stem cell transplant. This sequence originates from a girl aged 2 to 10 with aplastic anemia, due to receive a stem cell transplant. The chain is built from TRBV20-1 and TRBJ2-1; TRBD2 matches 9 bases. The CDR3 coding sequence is TGCAGTGCTAGAGATCTCATGAGGTGGCGGGAGGGTGGAAATGAGCAGTTCTTC. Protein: CSARDLMRWREGGNEQFF.